The 13 T cell receptor beta chains reported below all come from one sample, sequenced in a study of blood T cells in healthy people across ages. The second PCR ran about 7 to 12 cycles with a sample-barcoded 5' primer and J-beta primers. Each CDR3 protein gets one entry after TCRdb re-called the 5' RACE reads with MiXCR. The table includes over 1,300,000 distinct CDR3 sequences, approximately 59% detected once. Sample: blood. Receptors originate from a man younger than 35 in good health.

The V and J genes are TRBV4-3 and TRBJ1-2, with 8 bases matching TRBD1. V lost 0 bases, J lost 7 bases, and 7 bases stayed unmatched. The CDR3 runs 15 residues. CDR1 and CDR2 (germline): LGHNA, YSLEER. The CDR3 loop is CASSQDRQGAVGYTF. CDR3 sequence (DNA): TGCGCCAGCAGCCAAGATAGGCAGGGGGCTGTTGGCTACACCTTC.

This clonotype has a handful of counts. This chain uses TRBV7-9 with TRBJ1-2; D is perhaps TRBD1 (5 bases). CDR3 length equals 15 residues. Germline loops: CDR1 SEHNR, CDR2 FQNEAQ (reference sequence). Trimming removed 2 bases from V and 4 bases from J, with 14 bases in between. The CDR3 reads CASSLTLDGTYGYTF. The CDR3 DNA is TGTGCCAGCAGCTTAACCTTAGACGGGACCTATGGCTACACCTTC. Variable domain in full (rest from reference TRBV7-9 and TRBJ1-2): DTGVSQNPRHKITKRGQNVTFRCDPISEHNRLYWYRQTLGQGPEFLTYFQNEAQLEKSRLLSDRFSAERPKGSFSTLEIQRTEQGDSAMYLCASSLTLDGTYGYTFGSGTRLTVV.

This clonotype has just a few counts. The CDR3 here is CASRGGDRGSYGGYTF. For the CDR3, the DNA is TGTGCCAGCAGGGGGGGGGACAGGGGTTCGTATGGTGGCTACACCTTC. V usage is TRBV12-3 or TRBV12-4 and J usage is TRBJ1-2, with 10 nucleotides matching TRBD1. This CDR3 comprises 16 residues. Unmatched junction bases numbered 14, after V lost 6 bases and J lost 7 bases.

A few counts support this clonotype. V and J are TRBV4-1 and TRBJ2-5; possibly TRBD1 or TRBD2 for D (6 bases each). The J call may be in error: the DNA end matches TRBJ2-7 better. The V gene's germline CDR1 is MGHRA and CDR2 YSYEKL. The CDR3 consists of 13 residues. CDR3 bases: TGCGCCAGCAGCCAAGACGGAGGGGGCGAGCAGTACTTC. It translates to CASSQDGGGEQYF.

The sample holds a few counts of this clonotype. V and J are TRBV29-1 and TRBJ2-5, with 10 positions matching TRBD2. CDR3 length: 15 residues. Germline lookup yields CDR1 SQVTM and CDR2 ANQGSEA. The V and J ends lost 6 bases and 2 bases, in that order; junction bases with no gene match: 9. The DNA of the CDR3 is TGCAGCGTGACGCCTAGCGGGAGATGGCAAGAGACCCAGTACTTC. It yields the protein CSVTPSGRWQETQYF. Combining the CDR3 with reference TRBV29-1 and TRBJ2-5 gives the whole variable domain SAVISQKPSRDICQRGTSLTIQCQVDSQVTMMFWYRQQPGQSLTLIATANQGSEATYESGFVIDKFPISRPNLTFSTLTVSNMSPEDSSIYLCSVTPSGRWQETQYFGPGTRLLVL.

V and J are TRBV6-4 and TRBJ2-5, with TRBD2 matching 8 bases. The DNA matches TRBJ2-7 better at its end, which makes the J call doubtful. This CDR3 is 18 amino acids long. Looked up from germline, CDR1 is MRHNA and CDR2 is SNTAGT. CDR3 in amino acids: CASRKRGNSGEADHEQYF. The CDR3 coding sequence is TGTGCCAGCAGAAAAAGAGGTAATAGCGGGGAGGCCGACCACGAGCAGTACTTC.

The rearrangement links TRBV25-1 to TRBJ1-5, with 7 bases that match TRBD1. Per germline, CDR1 MGHDK and CDR2 SYGVNS. V trimming: 0 bases; J trimming: 3 bases; junction bases outside the gene matches: 5. The CDR3 runs 16 residues. DNA for the CDR3: TGTGCCAGCAGTGAATACGACAGGGACTACAATCAGCCCCAGCATTTT. Translated, it gives CASSEYDRDYNQPQHF.

The chain is built from TRBV20-1 and TRBJ1-6; TRBD1 matches at 7 bases. There are 14 residues in the CDR3. V lost 1 base, J lost 10 bases, and 7 bases stayed unmatched. Per the germline V gene, CDR1 is DFQATT and CDR2 is SNEGSKA (reference sequence). The CDR3 DNA is TGCAGTGCTAGAGGACAGGGAATTAAATCACCCCTCCACTTT. Its protein is CSARGQGIKSPLHF.

This clonotype was seen once. The genes are TRBV13 and TRBJ1-4; 10 bases are a match to TRBD1. CDR3 length equals 17 residues. CDR1 PRHDT and CDR2 FYEKMQ come from the germline V gene (reference sequence). The V gene end was trimmed by 3 bases and the J gene end by 6 bases; junction bases not matched to a gene: 10. As DNA, the CDR3 is TGTGCCAGCAGCTTCCAAACCATGACAGGGGGCGATGAAAAACTGTTTTTT. This gives the protein CASSFQTMTGGDEKLFF.

The chain has TRBV3-1 and TRBJ2-1; D is ambiguous. The J call may be in error: the DNA end matches TRBJ2-7 better. Germline CDR1 reads LGHDT; CDR2 reads YNNKEL (reference sequence). The length of the CDR3 is 14 residues. CDR3 region: CASSQKYPLREQYF. The CDR3 nucleotides are TGTGCCAGCAGCCAAAAATACCCACTACGAGAGCAGTACTTC.

This sequence joins TRBV7-6 and TRBJ1-6; a possible D gene is TRBD1 (6 bases). Germline CDR1 SGHVS, CDR2 FNYEAQ. V was trimmed by 5 bases and J by 4 bases, leaving 12 bases between them. The CDR3 runs 15 residues. CDR3 in DNA: TGTGCCAGCAGCCTCGACAGGTTTTATAATTCACCCCTCCACTTT. Translation: CASSLDRFYNSPLHF.

The table lists this clonotype with a few counts. The chain uses TRBV4-1 and TRBJ1-2, with D perhaps matching TRBD1 (5 bases). CDR1 MGHRA and CDR2 YSYEKL come from the germline V gene. The CDR3 loop spans 16 amino acids. The V gene lost 1 base and the J gene lost 4 bases, with 16 bases spanning the gap. The CDR3 is CASSQGPGVVGYGYTF. CDR3 DNA: TGCGCCAGCAGCCAAGGACCGGGGGTTGTAGGCTATGGCTACACCTTC.

The chain is built from TRBV14 and TRBJ2-7; TRBD2 is a possible D gene (7 bases). Trimming removed 4 bases from V and 4 bases from J, with 14 bases in between. Germline V gene sequence: CDR1 SGHDN, CDR2 FVKESK. This CDR3 contains 14 residues. The DNA for the CDR3 is TGTGCCAGCAGCCGAGTCGGGGGGCCGTACGAGCAGTACTTC. It yields the protein CASSRVGGPYEQYF.